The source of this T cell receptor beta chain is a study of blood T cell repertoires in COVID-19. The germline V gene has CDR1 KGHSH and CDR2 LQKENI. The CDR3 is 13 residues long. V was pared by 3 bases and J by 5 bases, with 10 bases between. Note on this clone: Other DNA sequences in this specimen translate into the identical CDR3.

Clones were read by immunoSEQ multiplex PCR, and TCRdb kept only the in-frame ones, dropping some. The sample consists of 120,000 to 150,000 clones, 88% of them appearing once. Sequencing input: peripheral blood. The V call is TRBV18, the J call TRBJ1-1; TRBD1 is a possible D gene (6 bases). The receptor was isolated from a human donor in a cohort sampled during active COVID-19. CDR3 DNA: TGTGCCAGCTCACCGGGGAGGGGGACTGAAGCTTTCTTT. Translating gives CASSPGRGTEAFF.